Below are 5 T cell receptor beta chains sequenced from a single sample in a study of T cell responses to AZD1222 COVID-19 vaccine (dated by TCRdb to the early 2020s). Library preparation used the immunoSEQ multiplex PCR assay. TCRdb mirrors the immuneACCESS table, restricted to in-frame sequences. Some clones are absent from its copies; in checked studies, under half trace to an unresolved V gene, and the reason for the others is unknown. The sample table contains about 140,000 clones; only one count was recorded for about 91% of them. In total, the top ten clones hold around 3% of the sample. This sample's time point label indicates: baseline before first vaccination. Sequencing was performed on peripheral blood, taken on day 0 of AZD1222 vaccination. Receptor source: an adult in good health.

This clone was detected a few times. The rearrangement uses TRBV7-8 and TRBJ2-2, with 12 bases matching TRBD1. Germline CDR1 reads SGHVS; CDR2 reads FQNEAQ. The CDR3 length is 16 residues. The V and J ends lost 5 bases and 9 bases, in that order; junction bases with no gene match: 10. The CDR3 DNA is TGTGCCAGCAGCAGCAATCAGGGACAGGGGGCTCGGGAGCTGTTTTTT. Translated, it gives CASSSNQGQGARELFF.

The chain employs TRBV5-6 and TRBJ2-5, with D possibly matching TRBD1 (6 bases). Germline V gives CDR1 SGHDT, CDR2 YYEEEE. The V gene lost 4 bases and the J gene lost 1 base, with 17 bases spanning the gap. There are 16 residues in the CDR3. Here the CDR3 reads CASSRLPGQAQETQYF. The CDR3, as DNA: TGTGCCAGCAGCCGGCTACCGGGACAAGCCCAAGAGACCCAGTACTTC.

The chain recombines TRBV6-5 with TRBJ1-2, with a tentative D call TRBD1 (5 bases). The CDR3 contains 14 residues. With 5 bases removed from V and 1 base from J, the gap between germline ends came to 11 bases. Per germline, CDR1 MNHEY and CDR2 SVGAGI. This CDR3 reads CASSTERGNYGYTF. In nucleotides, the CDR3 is TGTGCCAGCAGTACGGAGAGGGGTAACTATGGCTACACCTTC.

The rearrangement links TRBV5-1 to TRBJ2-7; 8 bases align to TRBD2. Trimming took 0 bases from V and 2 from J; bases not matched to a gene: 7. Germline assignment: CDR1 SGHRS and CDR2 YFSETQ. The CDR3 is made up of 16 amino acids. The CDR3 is CASSLGGGTRPYEQYF. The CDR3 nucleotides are TGCGCCAGCAGCTTGGGTGGGGGGACTAGGCCCTACGAGCAGTACTTC. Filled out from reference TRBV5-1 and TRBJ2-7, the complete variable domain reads KAGVTQTPRYLIKTRGQQVTLSCSPISGHRSVSWYQQTPGQGLQFLFEYFSETQRNKGNFPGRFSGRQFSNSRSEMNVSTLELGDSALYLCASSLGGGTRPYEQYFGPGTRLTVT.

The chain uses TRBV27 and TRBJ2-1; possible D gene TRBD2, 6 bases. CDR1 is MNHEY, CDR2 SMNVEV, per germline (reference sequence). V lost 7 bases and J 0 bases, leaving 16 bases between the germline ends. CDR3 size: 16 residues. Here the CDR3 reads CASTTAGLSSYNEQFF. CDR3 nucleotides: TGTGCCAGCACCACCGCGGGACTGAGCTCCTACAATGAGCAGTTCTTC.